The rows below give T cell receptor beta chains drawn from one sample of a study of T cells after yellow fever vaccination. TCRdb reprocessed the 5' RACE reads via MiXCR and lists one record per CDR3 protein. This table has around 400,000 distinct CDR3 sequences, around a tenth appearing once. The specimen comprised PBMCs, sampled on the day of the first yellow fever vaccination. All receptors derive from a man in his late teens or twenties who received the YFV17D yellow fever vaccine. Both conserved end residues are part of each CDR3. D genes are given only for firm matches. The size entry is marked missing in some rows and otherwise reads once, few, many or a size class.

>TRBV10-3|TRBD1|-
CAISGGQGGYEQYF
>TRBV5-5|TRBD1|few
CASSWWTGGFADTQYF
>TRBV4-2|-|-
CASSQHIGGYTF
>TRBV5-6|-|few
CASSFPRFQGYGYTF
>TRBV5-1|-|-
CASSLDPGPEDTQYF
>TRBV4-2|-|few
CASSQDWNSSGNTIYF
>TRBV5-4|-|few
CASSLPDRWNTEAFF
>TRBV7-8|-|-
CASSLDPLGKTEAFF
>TRBV10-3|TRBD1|many
CAISEPGTDTYGYTF
>TRBV6-1|TRBD2|-
CATGRGGNTGELFF
>TRBV4-3|-|few
CASSQGARVYYGYTF
>TRBV2|-|few
CASSESQNPSYEQYF